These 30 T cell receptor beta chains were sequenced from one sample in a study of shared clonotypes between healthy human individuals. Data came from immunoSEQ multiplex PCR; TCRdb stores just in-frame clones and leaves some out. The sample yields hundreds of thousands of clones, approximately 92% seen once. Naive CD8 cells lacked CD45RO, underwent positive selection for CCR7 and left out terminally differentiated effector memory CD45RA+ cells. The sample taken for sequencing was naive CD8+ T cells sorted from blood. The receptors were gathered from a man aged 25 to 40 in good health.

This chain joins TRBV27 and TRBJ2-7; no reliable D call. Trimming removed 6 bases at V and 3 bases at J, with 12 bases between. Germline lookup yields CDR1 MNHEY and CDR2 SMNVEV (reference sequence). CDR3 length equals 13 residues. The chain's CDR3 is CASSPSTLYEQYF. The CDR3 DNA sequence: TGTGCCAGCAGCCCTTCGACTCTCTACGAGCAGTACTTC.

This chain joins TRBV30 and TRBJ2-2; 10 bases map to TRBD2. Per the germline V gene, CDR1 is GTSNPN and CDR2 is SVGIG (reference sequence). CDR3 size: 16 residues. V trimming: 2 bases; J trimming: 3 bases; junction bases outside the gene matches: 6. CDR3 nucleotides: TGTGCCTGGAGTTTTACCGGGACTAGCGACACCGGGGAGCTGTTTTTT. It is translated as CAWSFTGTSDTGELFF.

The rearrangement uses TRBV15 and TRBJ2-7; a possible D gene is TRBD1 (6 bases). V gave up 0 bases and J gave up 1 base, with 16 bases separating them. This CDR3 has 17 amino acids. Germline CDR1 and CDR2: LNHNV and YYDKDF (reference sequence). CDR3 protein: CATSRDPGAGASYEQYF. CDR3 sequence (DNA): TGTGCCACCAGCAGAGATCCCGGGGCAGGGGCGTCCTACGAGCAGTACTTC.

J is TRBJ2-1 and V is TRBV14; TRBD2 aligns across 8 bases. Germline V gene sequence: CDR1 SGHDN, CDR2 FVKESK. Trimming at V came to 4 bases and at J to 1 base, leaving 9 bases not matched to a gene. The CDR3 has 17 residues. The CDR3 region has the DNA TGTGCCAGCAGCCTCAGGGGAACGGGAGGGTCCTACAATGAGCAGTTCTTC. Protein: CASSLRGTGGSYNEQFF. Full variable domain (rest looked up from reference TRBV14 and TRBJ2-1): EAGVTQFPSHSVIEKGQTVTLRCDPISGHDNLYWYRRVMGKEIKFLLHFVKESKQDESGMPNNRFLAERTGGTYSTLKVQPAELEDSGVYFCASSLRGTGGSYNEQFFGPGTRLTVL.

The CDR3 loop is CASSLVPYEQYF. The CDR3 DNA sequence: TGTGCCAGCAGCCTTGTCCCCTACGAGCAGTACTTC. The chain carries TRBV11-3 and TRBJ2-7, with D uncertain. V was shortened by 5 bases and J by 2 bases, with 7 bases between the two germline ends. The CDR3 spans 12 residues. From germline, CDR1 is SGHNT and CDR2 YENEEA.

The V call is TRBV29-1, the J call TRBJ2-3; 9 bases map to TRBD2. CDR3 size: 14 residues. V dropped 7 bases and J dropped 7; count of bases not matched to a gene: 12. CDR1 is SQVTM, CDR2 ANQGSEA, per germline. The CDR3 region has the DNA TGCAGCGCTACGATTAGCGGGAGTCTAAATACGCAGTATTTT. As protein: CSATISGSLNTQYF.

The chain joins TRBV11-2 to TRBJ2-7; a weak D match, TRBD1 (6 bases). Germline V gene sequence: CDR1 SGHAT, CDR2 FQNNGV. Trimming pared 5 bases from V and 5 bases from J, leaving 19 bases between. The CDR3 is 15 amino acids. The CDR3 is CASSPHPYRAHEQYF. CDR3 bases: TGTGCCAGCAGCCCACACCCATACAGGGCCCACGAGCAGTACTTC.

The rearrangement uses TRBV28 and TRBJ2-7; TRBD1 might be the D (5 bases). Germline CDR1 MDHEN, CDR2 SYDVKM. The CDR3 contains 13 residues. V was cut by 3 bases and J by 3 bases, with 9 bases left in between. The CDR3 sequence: CASSFRVIYEQYF. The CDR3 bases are TGTGCCAGCAGTTTCAGGGTAATCTACGAGCAGTACTTC.

CDR3 DNA sequence: TGTGCCAGCAGCCAATCCAGACTAGCCTACAATGAGCAGTTCTTC. The encoded protein is CASSQSRLAYNEQFF. The rearrangement links TRBV16 to TRBJ2-1, with D tentatively TRBD2 (6 bases). Germline V gives CDR1 KGHSY, CDR2 FQNENV. The CDR3 is made up of 15 amino acids. V dropped 0 bases and J dropped 2 bases, with 8 bases sitting between them.

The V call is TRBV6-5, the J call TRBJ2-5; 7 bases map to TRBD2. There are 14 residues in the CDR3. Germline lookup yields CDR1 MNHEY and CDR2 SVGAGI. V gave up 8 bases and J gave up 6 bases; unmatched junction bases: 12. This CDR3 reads CASALGGSLQTQYF. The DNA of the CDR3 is TGTGCCAGCGCTCTGGGGGGGAGCCTCCAGACCCAGTACTTC.

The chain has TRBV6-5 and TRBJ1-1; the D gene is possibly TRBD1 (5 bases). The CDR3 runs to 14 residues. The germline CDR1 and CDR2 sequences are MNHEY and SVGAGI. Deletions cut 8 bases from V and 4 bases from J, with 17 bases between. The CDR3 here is CASLPGPGGTEAFF. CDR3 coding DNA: TGTGCCAGCTTACCGGGACCCGGGGGCACTGAAGCTTTCTTT.

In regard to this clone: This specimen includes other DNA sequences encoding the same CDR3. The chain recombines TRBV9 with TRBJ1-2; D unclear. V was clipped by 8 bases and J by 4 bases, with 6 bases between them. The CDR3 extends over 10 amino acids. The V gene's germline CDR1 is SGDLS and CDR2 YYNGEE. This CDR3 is CASGSYGYTF. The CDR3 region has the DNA TGTGCCAGTGGAAGCTATGGCTACACCTTC.

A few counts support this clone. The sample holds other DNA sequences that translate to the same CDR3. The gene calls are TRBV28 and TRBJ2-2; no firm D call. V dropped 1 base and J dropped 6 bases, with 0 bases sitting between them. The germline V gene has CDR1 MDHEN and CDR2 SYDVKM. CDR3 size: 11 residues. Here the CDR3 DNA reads TGTGCCAGCAGTTTATCCGGGGAGCTGTTTTTT. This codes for CASSLSGELFF.

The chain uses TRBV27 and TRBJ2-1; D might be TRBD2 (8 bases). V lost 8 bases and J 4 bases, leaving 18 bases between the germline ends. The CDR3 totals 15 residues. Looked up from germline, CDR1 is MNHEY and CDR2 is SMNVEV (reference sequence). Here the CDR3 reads CASGTAGVVYNEQFF. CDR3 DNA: TGTGCCAGCGGGACAGCGGGAGTAGTGTACAATGAGCAGTTCTTC.

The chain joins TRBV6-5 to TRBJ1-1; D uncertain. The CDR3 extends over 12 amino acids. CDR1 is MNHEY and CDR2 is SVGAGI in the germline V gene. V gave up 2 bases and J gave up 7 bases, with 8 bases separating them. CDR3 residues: CASSYGNDEAFF. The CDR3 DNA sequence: TGTGCCAGCAGTTACGGAAATGATGAAGCTTTCTTT.

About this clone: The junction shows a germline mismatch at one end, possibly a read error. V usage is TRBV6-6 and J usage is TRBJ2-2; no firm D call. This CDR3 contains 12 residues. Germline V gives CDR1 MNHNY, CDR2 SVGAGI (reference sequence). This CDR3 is CATSYGAGELFF. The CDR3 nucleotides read TGTGCCACCAGTTATGGGGCCGGGGAGCTGTTTTTT.

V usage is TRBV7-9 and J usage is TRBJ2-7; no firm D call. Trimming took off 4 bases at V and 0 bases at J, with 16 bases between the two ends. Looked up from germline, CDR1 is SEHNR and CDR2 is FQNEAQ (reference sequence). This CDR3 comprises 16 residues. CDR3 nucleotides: TGTGCCAGCAGCTCAAGCCGGTCGGGCGACTCCTACGAGCAGTACTTC. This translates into CASSSSRSGDSYEQYF.

The CDR3 bases are TGTGCCAGCACATTATATCGACTTGCGTCCCGGGAGGGCCCCCTAAATGAGCAGTTCTTC. This translates into CASTLYRLASREGPLNEQFF. V gene TRBV28 combines with J gene TRBJ2-1; 8 bases fit TRBD2. Trimming took 7 bases from V and 7 from J; bases not matched to a gene: 27. This CDR3 has 20 residues. Germline V lookup: CDR1 MDHEN, CDR2 SYDVKM.

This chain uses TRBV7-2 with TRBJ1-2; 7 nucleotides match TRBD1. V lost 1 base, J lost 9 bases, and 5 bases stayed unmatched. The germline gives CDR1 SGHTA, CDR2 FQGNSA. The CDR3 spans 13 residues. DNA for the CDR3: TGTGCCAGCAGCTTAGTCTCAGGGGGGAGCTACACCTTC. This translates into CASSLVSGGSYTF.

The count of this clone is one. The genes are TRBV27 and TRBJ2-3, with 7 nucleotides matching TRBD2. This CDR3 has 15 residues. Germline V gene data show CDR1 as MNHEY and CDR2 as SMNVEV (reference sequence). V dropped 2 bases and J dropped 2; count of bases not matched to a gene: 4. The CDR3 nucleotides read TGTGCCAGCAGTTTAGCTAGCGGTCTCACAGATACGCAGTATTTT. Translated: CASSLASGLTDTQYF.

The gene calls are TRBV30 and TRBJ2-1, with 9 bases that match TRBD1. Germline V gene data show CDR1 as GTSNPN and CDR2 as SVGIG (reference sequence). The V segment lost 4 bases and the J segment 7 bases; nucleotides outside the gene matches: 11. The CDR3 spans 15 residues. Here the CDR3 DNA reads TGTGCCTGGACCGAGGGCACAGGGGGCAGGAATGAGCAGTTCTTC. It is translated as CAWTEGTGGRNEQFF.

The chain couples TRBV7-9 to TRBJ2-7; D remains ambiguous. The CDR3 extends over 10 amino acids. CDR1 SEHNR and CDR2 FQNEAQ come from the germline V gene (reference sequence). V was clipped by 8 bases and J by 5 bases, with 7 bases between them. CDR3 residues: CASRGDEQYF. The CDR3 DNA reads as TGTGCCAGCCGCGGCGACGAGCAGTACTTC.

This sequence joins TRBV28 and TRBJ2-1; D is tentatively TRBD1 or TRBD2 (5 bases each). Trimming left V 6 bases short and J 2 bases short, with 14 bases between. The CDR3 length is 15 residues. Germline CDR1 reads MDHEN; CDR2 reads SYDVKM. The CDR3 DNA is TGTGCCAGCAGCCCGGGGACGACGGCCTACAATGAGCAGTTCTTC. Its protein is CASSPGTTAYNEQFF.

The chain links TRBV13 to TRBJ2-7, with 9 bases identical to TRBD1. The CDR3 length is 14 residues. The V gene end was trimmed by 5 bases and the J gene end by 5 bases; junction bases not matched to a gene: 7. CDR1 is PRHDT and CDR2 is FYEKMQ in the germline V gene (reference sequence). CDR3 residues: CASSPDRGRDEQYF. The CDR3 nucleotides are TGTGCCAGCAGCCCGGACAGGGGACGGGACGAGCAGTACTTC.

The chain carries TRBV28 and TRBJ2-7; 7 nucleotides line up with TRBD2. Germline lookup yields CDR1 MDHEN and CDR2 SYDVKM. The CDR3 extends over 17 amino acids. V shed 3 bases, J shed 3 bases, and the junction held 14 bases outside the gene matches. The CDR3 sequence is CASSFPPLKTGGYEQYF. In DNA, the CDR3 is TGTGCCAGCAGTTTCCCCCCCCTTAAGACGGGGGGCTACGAGCAGTACTTC.

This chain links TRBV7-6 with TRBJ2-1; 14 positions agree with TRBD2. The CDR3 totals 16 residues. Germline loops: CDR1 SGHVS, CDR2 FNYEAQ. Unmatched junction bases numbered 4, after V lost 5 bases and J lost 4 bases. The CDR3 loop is CASSETSGRDYNEQFF. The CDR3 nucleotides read TGTGCCAGCAGCGAGACTAGCGGGAGGGATTACAATGAGCAGTTCTTC.

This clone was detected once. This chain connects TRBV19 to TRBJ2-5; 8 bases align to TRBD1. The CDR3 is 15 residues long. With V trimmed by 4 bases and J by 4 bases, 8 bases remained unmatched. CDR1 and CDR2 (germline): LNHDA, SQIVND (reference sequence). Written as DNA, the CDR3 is TGTGCCAGTAGTACGTTTCAGGGGGCGTTAGAGACCCAGTACTTC. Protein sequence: CASSTFQGALETQYF.

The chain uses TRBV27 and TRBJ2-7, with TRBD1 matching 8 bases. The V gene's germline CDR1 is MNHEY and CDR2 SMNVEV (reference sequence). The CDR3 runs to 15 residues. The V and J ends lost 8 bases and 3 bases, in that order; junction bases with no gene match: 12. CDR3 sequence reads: CASSRAQGAFYEQYF. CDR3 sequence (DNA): TGTGCCAGCTCCCGAGCGCAGGGGGCTTTCTACGAGCAGTACTTC.

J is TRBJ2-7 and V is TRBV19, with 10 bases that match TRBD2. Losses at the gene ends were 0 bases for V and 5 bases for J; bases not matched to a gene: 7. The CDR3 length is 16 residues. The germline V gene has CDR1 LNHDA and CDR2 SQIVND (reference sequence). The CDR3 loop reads CASSIELNGLADEQYF. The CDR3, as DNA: TGTGCCAGTAGTATAGAATTGAACGGACTAGCGGACGAGCAGTACTTC.

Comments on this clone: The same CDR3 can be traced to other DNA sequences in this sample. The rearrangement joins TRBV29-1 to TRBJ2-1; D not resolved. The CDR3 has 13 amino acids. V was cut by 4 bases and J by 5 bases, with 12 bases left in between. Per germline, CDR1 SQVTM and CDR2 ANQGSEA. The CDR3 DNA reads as TGCAGCGTTGTTCCAACAGAGAACAATGAGCAGTTCTTC. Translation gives CSVVPTENNEQFF.